This is a list of T cell receptor beta chains from one sample in a study of neurological immune-mediated disorders. TCRdb re-called the 5' RACE reads through MiXCR, storing one row per CDR3 protein. The sample contains 20,000 to 25,000 distinct CDR3 sequences, 17% of which appear only once. The sample consisted of CD8+ T cells from blood. These receptors were taken from a young woman with multiple sclerosis. Each CDR3 is given with its conserved first and last residue. D genes are given only for firm matches. Expanded clones get a size class; other rows say once, few or many, or leave the size out.

V	J	D	size	DNA	CDR3
TRBV6-5	TRBJ2-2	.	few	TGTGCCAGCAGTCGGGAAGTAACGAACACCGGGGAGCTGTTTTTT	CASSREVTNTGELFF
TRBV10-1	TRBJ2-7	TRBD1	many	TGCGCCAGCAGTCCGGACAGGCGAGTTCCCTACGAGCAGTACTTC	CASSPDRRVPYEQYF
TRBV6-2/TRBV6-3	TRBJ2-6	.	many	TGTGCCAGCAGCAAGTCGGCGTCTGGGGCCAACGTCCTGACTTTC	CASSKSASGANVLTF
TRBV28	TRBJ1-6	.	many	TGTGCCAGCAGTCGGCTCCAGGGGAACAATTCACCCCTCCACTTT	CASSRLQGNNSPLHF
TRBV4-1	TRBJ2-2	.	once	TGCGCCAGCAGCCAAGAAACGGCTGGCAGACGTACCGGGGAGCTGTTTTTT	CASSQETAGRRTGELFF
TRBV20-1	TRBJ2-5	.	few	TGCAGTACTACTAGGGCCAGCGTGGTTGAGACCCAGTACTTC	CSTTRASVVETQYF
TRBV10-2	TRBJ1-1	.	many	TGCGCCAGCAGGATAGGGAGATCGGACACTGAAGCTTTCTTT	CASRIGRSDTEAFF
TRBV7-6	TRBJ1-1	TRBD1	.	TGTGTCAGCAACCCCGACAGGGGCACTGAAGCTTTCTTT	CVSNPDRGTEAFF
TRBV6-4	TRBJ2-7	.	many	TGTGCCAGCAGCCCAGCGGGAGGGACAGGGGCCTACGAGCAGTACTTC	CASSPAGGTGAYEQYF
TRBV6-5	TRBJ2-3	TRBD1	.	TGTGCCATCAGTTACACAGGGACAGGGACTGCCACAGATACGCAGTATTTT	CAISYTGTGTATDTQYF
TRBV14	TRBJ1-4	.	many	TGTGCCAGCAGCCAAGATTCTGGGTCAGGGGCCCTCGCTGAAAAACTGTTTTTT	CASSQDSGSGALAEKLFF
TRBV27	TRBJ2-2	TRBD1	many	TGTGCCGGCCGCGGGGCTACAGGGGGCCCCCCCGGGGAGCTGTTTTTT	CAGRGATGGPPGELFF
TRBV18	TRBJ2-3	.	.	TGTGCCAGCTCACCAACCACAGATACGCAGTATTTT	CASSPTTDTQYF
TRBV7-9	TRBJ1-6	TRBD1	many	TGTGCCAGCAGCTTAAGCAGGGGGCTAGGCAATTCACCCCTCCACTTT	CASSLSRGLGNSPLHF
TRBV27	TRBJ2-5	.	many	TGTGCCAGCAGTTTATACCCCGACCAAGAGACCCAGTACTTC	CASSLYPDQETQYF
TRBV5-6	TRBJ2-3	.	.	TGTGCCAGCAGCTTGGCACCAGGGTACACAGATACGCAGTATTTT	CASSLAPGYTDTQYF
TRBV3-1	TRBJ2-7	TRBD1	many	TGTGCCAGCAGCCGAGATAAAATCCCGGGACAGAGCTCCTACGAGCAGTACTTC	CASSRDKIPGQSSYEQYF
TRBV21-1	TRBJ2-4	.	medium-sized	TGTGCCAGCGGAGTAGCCCGGGGGGACATTCAGTACTTC	CASGVARGDIQYF
TRBV5-1	TRBJ2-7	.	many	TGCGCCAGCAGCTTGGTCAATGGGGGATTTGGCGAGCAGTACTTC	CASSLVNGGFGEQYF
TRBV3-1	TRBJ2-5	.	many	TGTGCCAGCAGCCCCGGACAATTCCAAGAGACCCAGTACTTC	CASSPGQFQETQYF
TRBV10-3	TRBJ2-5	TRBD2	many	TGTGCCATCAGTGACCTGGCTAGCGGGCACCAAGAGACCCAGTACTTC	CAISDLASGHQETQYF
TRBV13	TRBJ2-1	.	many	TGTGCCAGCAGCCTAACTAGCTTCAATGAGCAGTTCTTC	CASSLTSFNEQFF
TRBV27	TRBJ2-1	TRBD2	many	TGTGCCAGCAGTTTCTTACTAGCGGGAGACATTTACAATGAGCAGTTCTTC	CASSFLLAGDIYNEQFF
TRBV6-5	TRBJ1-1	.	many	TGTGCCAGCCGGGCAGCGCTCGGGTCTGAAGCTTTCTTT	CASRAALGSEAFF
TRBV18	TRBJ1-2	.	many	TGTGCCAGCTCACCACTGGCCTCTTATGGCTACACCTTC	CASSPLASYGYTF
TRBV4-1	TRBJ1-1	.	many	TGCGCCAGCAGCCTTCAAGCAGGGCAGGGAGCTGAAGCTTTCTTT	CASSLQAGQGAEAFF
TRBV7-9	TRBJ1-1	.	many	TGTGCCAGCAGCTTAGCCTCAGAAGAAGCTTTCTTT	CASSLASEEAFF
TRBV5-1	TRBJ2-1	TRBD1	medium-sized	TGCGCCAGCAGCCCCCGACAGGGGGCGAATTCCCTTCACAATGAGCAGTTCTTC	CASSPRQGANSLHNEQFF
TRBV20-1	TRBJ2-5	TRBD1	many	TGCAGTGCTAGAGACGACACGCACAGGGGTTTTCTTGGGAATCGAGAGACCCAGTACTTC	CSARDDTHRGFLGNRETQYF
TRBV6-2/TRBV6-3	TRBJ1-1	.	.	TGTGCCAGCAGACGTCCAGGGGTCCGGACTGAAGCTTTCTTT	CASRRPGVRTEAFF
TRBV5-1	TRBJ2-1	.	.	TGCGCCAGCAGCTTAAACGAGCCTTGGAATGAGCAGTTCTTC	CASSLNEPWNEQFF
TRBV9	TRBJ1-1	.	many	TGTGCCAGCAGCGTAGAGGCAGGGCTGAACACTGAAGCTTTCTTT	CASSVEAGLNTEAFF
TRBV7-7	TRBJ2-2	TRBD2	many	TGTGCTAGCAGCCCGGGGGGTTGGACCGGGGAGCTGTTTTTT	CASSPGGWTGELFF
TRBV30	TRBJ2-1	.	many	TGTGCCTGGACACAGGGTAATGAGCAGTTCTTC	CAWTQGNEQFF
TRBV20-1	TRBJ1-3	TRBD1	.	TGCAGTGCTACGACTAGTCGAGGGGGCGCATCTGGAAACACCATATATTTT	CSATTSRGGASGNTIYF
TRBV7-6	TRBJ1-3	.	many	TGTGCCAGCAGCCCTGGGCCAGGCTATTCTGGAAACACCATATATTTT	CASSPGPGYSGNTIYF
TRBV20-1	TRBJ2-3	.	medium-sized	TGCAGTGCTAGAGATTCTCTGACAGCTACTAGCACAGATACGCAGTATTTT	CSARDSLTATSTDTQYF
TRBV10-3	TRBJ1-1	.	many	TGTGCCATCAGCCTGACAGCGAACACTGAAGCTTTCTTT	CAISLTANTEAFF
TRBV12-3/TRBV12-4	TRBJ1-6	TRBD1	medium-sized	TGTGCCAGCAGTTCGAGGACAGGGGTGAATTCACCCCTCCACTTT	CASSSRTGVNSPLHF
TRBV27	TRBJ2-5	TRBD1	many	TGTGCCAGCAAGACAGGGGAAGGAGAGACCCAGTACTTC	CASKTGEGETQYF
TRBV5-1	TRBJ2-1	.	many	TGCGCCAGCAGCTGGGACTTGAATGAGCAGTTCTTC	CASSWDLNEQFF
TRBV28	TRBJ2-7	.	many	TGTGCCAGCAGTCCGTACTCGGATGCCTACGAGCAGTACTTC	CASSPYSDAYEQYF
TRBV29-1	TRBJ1-5	.	medium-sized	TGCAGCATAGGACAGCGCAATCAGCCCCAGCATTTT	CSIGQRNQPQHF
TRBV29-1	TRBJ2-2	.	many	TGCAGCGTTGGGTTGGGCACCGGGGAGCTGTTTTTT	CSVGLGTGELFF
TRBV9	TRBJ1-3	.	many	TGTGCCAGCAGCGGATCGTCGCCCTCTGGAAACACCATATATTTT	CASSGSSPSGNTIYF
TRBV5-1	TRBJ2-1	.	many	TGCGCCAGCAGCCTGAACAATGAGCAGTTCTTC	CASSLNNEQFF
TRBV2	TRBJ2-1	TRBD2	.	TGTGCCAGCAGCTTACGGGGGGGGACGTTCAATGAGCAGTTCTTC	CASSLRGGTFNEQFF
TRBV12-3/TRBV12-4	TRBJ1-2	.	many	TGTGCCAGCAGCCCCGGCGGCTATGGCTACACCTTC	CASSPGGYGYTF
TRBV18	TRBJ1-5	TRBD1	many	TGTGCCAGCTCACCACCGTATAGGACAGGGGTCAATCAGCCCCAGCATTTT	CASSPPYRTGVNQPQHF
TRBV5-1	TRBJ2-1	.	many	TGCGCCAGCAGCTTGGGGCTTCGGGGGTTAGTACCCTACAATGAGCAGTTCTTC	CASSLGLRGLVPYNEQFF
TRBV5-1	TRBJ1-1	.	many	TGCGCCAGCAGCTTGAGGGGAGGGGACACTGAAGCTTTCTTT	CASSLRGGDTEAFF
TRBV7-9	TRBJ2-4	.	many	TGTGCCAGCAGCTTATCGTGGACAGAAAACATTCAGTACTTC	CASSLSWTENIQYF
TRBV20-1	TRBJ2-1	.	many	TGCAGTGCTAGAGATACGCTAGCCCACGTTGAGCAGTTCTTC	CSARDTLAHVEQFF
TRBV18	TRBJ2-1	.	.	TGTGCCAGCTCACCCACCCCCCACCGTGCCTACAATGAGCAGTTCTTC	CASSPTPHRAYNEQFF
TRBV12-3/TRBV12-4	TRBJ2-2	.	many	TGTGCCAGCAGTCCCCGTACCACGAACACCGGGGAGCTGTTTTTT	CASSPRTTNTGELFF
TRBV20-1	TRBJ2-2	.	many	TGCAGTGCTAGAGCCCTAATCCGATCGGGGGACACCGGGGAGCTGTTTTTT	CSARALIRSGDTGELFF
TRBV6-2/TRBV6-3	TRBJ2-3	.	.	TGTGCCATCCGGGACTGGACAGATACGCAGTATTTT	CAIRDWTDTQYF
TRBV4-3	TRBJ2-2	TRBD2	many	TGCGCCAGCAGCCCGGGACTAGCGGGACCCTCCCTCGGGAACACCGGGGAGCTGTTTTTT	CASSPGLAGPSLGNTGELFF